These 27 T cell receptor beta chains share one sample of origin, sequenced in a study of T-cell memory formation after mild COVID-19. In TCRdb, the 5' RACE reads were re-called with MiXCR into one record per CDR3 protein. The sample has hundreds of thousands of distinct CDR3 sequences, just over 20% seen once. The sample comprised PBMCs or a T cell subset sorted from them (not recorded which). These receptors all stem from an adult woman who had mild COVID-19 (a few samples of this study predate the infection). Cell type and time point are not known.

This clonotype appeared many times. The rearrangement links TRBV12-3 or TRBV12-4 to TRBJ2-1; D tentatively reads TRBD1 or TRBD2 (5 bases each). V was cut by 6 bases and J by 6 bases, with 18 bases left in between. This CDR3 contains 15 residues. CDR3 bases: TGTGCCAGCAGGACCAGGGCGGGCTCGGGCAATGAGCAGTTCTTC. Its translation: CASRTRAGSGNEQFF.

V and J are TRBV10-2 and TRBJ2-2; D gene uncertain. CDR1 WSHSY and CDR2 SAAADI come from the germline V gene. The CDR3 loop spans 13 amino acids. V lost 10 bases and J lost 3, with 12 bases in between. This CDR3 reads CATLGWDTGELFF. The CDR3 DNA is TGCGCCACTCTGGGGTGGGACACCGGGGAGCTGTTTTTT.

The chain joins TRBV7-9 to TRBJ2-2, with D perhaps TRBD1 (5 bases). V dropped 4 bases and J dropped 6 bases, with 18 bases sitting between them. The CDR3 sequence is 16 residues long. Germline lookup yields CDR1 SEHNR and CDR2 FQNEAQ (reference sequence). CDR3 DNA sequence: TGTGCCAGCAGCTCATCCAGGGTCTCCGTCGCCGGGGAGCTGTTTTTT. It specifies CASSSSRVSVAGELFF.

The V and J genes are TRBV20-1 and TRBJ2-7, with TRBD1 as a possible D gene (5 bases). This CDR3 has 14 amino acids. Deletions cut 0 bases from V and 2 bases from J, with 11 bases between. From germline, CDR1 is DFQATT and CDR2 SNEGSKA (reference sequence). The CDR3 DNA reads as TGCAGTGCTAGAGACCCAGGGCGTCCCTACGAGCAGTACTTC. Protein sequence: CSARDPGRPYEQYF.

This clonotype was observed a few times. The chain is built from TRBV19 and TRBJ2-2, with a weak D call TRBD1 (5 bases). This CDR3 comprises 15 residues. CDR1 LNHDA and CDR2 SQIVND come from the germline V gene (reference sequence). Trimming pared 4 bases from V and 5 bases from J, leaving 14 bases between. The chain's CDR3 is CASSRKTAETGELFF. The CDR3 DNA reads as TGTGCCAGTAGTAGGAAGACAGCCGAGACCGGGGAGCTGTTTTTT.

This sequence joins TRBV5-8 and TRBJ2-7, with D perhaps matching TRBD1 (5 bases). CDR1 and CDR2 from the germline V gene are SGHTS and YDEGEE. The CDR3 contains 13 residues. The ends were cut back, 2 bases at V and 2 bases at J, with 8 bases in the middle. The CDR3 DNA follows: TGTGCCAGCAGCTTCCCAGGGACCTACGAGCAGTACTTC. Translation: CASSFPGTYEQYF.

The chain recombines TRBV7-2 with TRBJ2-3, with 10 bases identical to TRBD1. Germline CDR1 reads SGHTA; CDR2 reads FQGNSA. The trim removed 4 bases at V and 4 bases at J, leaving 5 bases unmatched. CDR3 length: 15 residues. In DNA form, the CDR3 reads TGTGCCAGCAGCTCTCGACAGGGGGCGGCAGATACGCAGTATTTT. It translates to CASSSRQGAADTQYF.

The V call is TRBV5-1, the J call TRBJ2-1, with D tentatively TRBD1 or TRBD2 (5 bases each). In germline, CDR1 is SGHRS, CDR2 YFSETQ. Deletions cut 2 bases from V and 7 bases from J, with 13 bases between. CDR3 size: 14 residues. The CDR3 reads CASSLWAEGNEQFF. CDR3 nucleotide sequence: TGCGCCAGCAGCTTATGGGCAGAGGGGAATGAGCAGTTCTTC.

The chain recombines TRBV12-3 or TRBV12-4 with TRBJ1-6; the D is unclear. The CDR3 covers 14 residues. V was trimmed by 3 bases and J by 7 bases, leaving 10 bases between them. The CDR3 sequence: CASSFTGINSPLHF. The CDR3 DNA is TGTGCCAGCAGTTTCACGGGGATAAATTCACCCCTCCACTTT.

The chain recombines TRBV4-2 with TRBJ1-1; TRBD1 aligns across 8 bases. Germline V lookup: CDR1 LGHNA, CDR2 YNFKEQ. This CDR3 contains 14 residues. V dropped 6 bases and J dropped 2; count of bases not matched to a gene: 5. The CDR3 sequence is CASRTGVENTEAFF. The CDR3 DNA follows: TGTGCCAGCAGGACAGGGGTGGAAAACACTGAAGCTTTCTTT.

The V gene is TRBV5-4, the J gene TRBJ2-3; tentatively, D is TRBD1 (5 bases). From germline, CDR1 is SGHNT and CDR2 YYREEE (reference sequence). CDR3 length equals 15 residues. Trimming removed 4 bases from V and 2 bases from J, with 14 bases in between. The CDR3 is CASSLDTIHTDTQYF. CDR3 sequence (DNA): TGTGCCAGCAGCCTGGACACAATACACACAGATACGCAGTATTTT.

The chain links TRBV29-1 to TRBJ1-1; D is perhaps TRBD1 (6 bases). The V and J ends lost 7 bases and 6 bases respectively, with 12 bases between them. The CDR3 consists of 11 residues. The V gene's germline CDR1 is SQVTM and CDR2 ANQGSEA. This chain's CDR3 is CSDNRESEAFF. CDR3 bases: TGCAGCGATAACAGGGAATCTGAAGCTTTCTTT.

The chain joins TRBV20-1 to TRBJ2-7; 7 bases are a match to TRBD2. J gave up 4 bases and V 5 bases, and 11 bases lay outside the gene matches. The V gene's germline CDR1 is DFQATT and CDR2 SNEGSKA (reference sequence). The CDR3 covers 14 residues. DNA for the CDR3: TGCAGTGCTGCGGGGGTTGTGTCCCGATACGAGCAGTACTTC. Protein sequence: CSAAGVVSRYEQYF.

This chain connects TRBV11-2 to TRBJ2-3; D perhaps matches TRBD2 (5 bases). Per germline, CDR1 SGHAT and CDR2 FQNNGV. The germline V and J ends were trimmed by 3 bases and 5 bases, with 12 bases remaining between them. This CDR3 contains 14 residues. CDR3 bases: TGTGCCAGCAGCTTGGAGCTACGGGGAGATACGCAGTATTTT. This encodes CASSLELRGDTQYF. Together with reference TRBV11-2 and TRBJ2-3, the CDR3 gives the full variable domain: EAGVAQSPRYKIIEKRQSVAFWCNPISGHATLYWYQQILGQGPKLLIQFQNNGVVDDSQLPKDRFSAERLKGVDSTLKIQPAKLEDSAVYLCASSLELRGDTQYFGPGTRLTVL.

The rearrangement uses TRBV12-3 or TRBV12-4 and TRBJ2-2; D not resolved. The CDR3 runs to 15 residues. V was pared by 3 bases and J by 1 base, with 9 bases between. CDR3 loop: CASSLIVGNTGELFF. The CDR3 DNA follows: TGTGCCAGCAGTTTGATCGTGGGGAACACCGGGGAGCTGTTTTTT.

This clonotype appeared a few times. Here the CDR3 DNA reads TGTGCCAGCAGCCAAGCCCTCGGACGGGGGGATTACAATGAGCAGTTCTTC. This encodes CASSQALGRGDYNEQFF. The rearrangement uses TRBV3-1 and TRBJ2-1; 7 bases align to TRBD2. Germline loops: CDR1 LGHDT, CDR2 YNNKEL (reference sequence). V gave up 1 base and J gave up 4 bases; unmatched junction bases: 10. This CDR3 spans 17 amino acids.

The chain carries TRBV7-6 and TRBJ2-5, with D tentatively TRBD2 (5 bases). The CDR3 totals 14 residues. In germline, CDR1 is SGHVS, CDR2 FNYEAQ. V lost 2 bases and J lost 5, with 12 bases in between. CDR3 sequence (DNA): TGTGCCAGCAGCTTAATGAGGGCCGCGGAGACCCAGTACTTC. Residues: CASSLMRAAETQYF.

The chain couples TRBV12-3 or TRBV12-4 to TRBJ1-5; D call uncertain. V lost 5 bases and J lost 3, with 8 bases in between. The CDR3 loop spans 13 amino acids. This chain's CDR3 is CASSPILNQPQHF. For the CDR3, the DNA is TGTGCCAGCAGTCCCATACTCAATCAGCCCCAGCATTTT.

V usage is TRBV7-9 and J usage is TRBJ2-7; D is uncertain. Germline loops: CDR1 SEHNR, CDR2 FQNEAQ (reference sequence). The V and J ends lost 1 base and 6 bases respectively, with 10 bases between them. CDR3 length equals 13 residues. Here the CDR3 DNA reads TGTGCCAGCAGCTTAGAAGTCCGGGCCGAGCAGTACTTC. Translating it yields CASSLEVRAEQYF.

J is TRBJ2-3 and V is TRBV20-1; D not resolved. Trimming pared 5 bases from V and 1 base from J, leaving 7 bases between. The CDR3 is 12 amino acids. Germline V CDR1 and CDR2: DFQATT, SNEGSKA (reference sequence). The CDR3 spells CSAPPRTDTQYF. The CDR3 DNA is TGCAGTGCTCCACCCCGCACAGATACGCAGTATTTT.

The rearrangement uses TRBV4-1 and TRBJ2-1, with D uncertain. The CDR3 runs to 15 residues. Trimming took 0 bases from V and 15 from J, leaving 21 bases between them. CDR1 MGHRA and CDR2 YSYEKL come from the germline V gene. As DNA, the CDR3 is TGCGCCAGCAGCCAAGATTACCCAATCTCAACACAGCGGTTCTTC. Protein: CASSQDYPISTQRFF.

The table lists this clonotype with a few counts. J is TRBJ2-1 and V is TRBV3-1, with D hard to call. Per the germline V gene, CDR1 is LGHDT and CDR2 is YNNKEL (reference sequence). Trimming shortened V by 0 bases and J by 2 bases, and 11 bases separated the two germline ends. The CDR3 length is 16 residues. CDR3 sequence: CASSQDHLFAYNEQFF. The CDR3 DNA reads as TGTGCCAGCAGCCAAGACCACCTGTTCGCCTACAATGAGCAGTTCTTC.

This clonotype was recorded a few times. For the CDR3, the DNA is TGTGCCAGCAGCCAAGGGCGGGGCTTGGACTATGGCTACACCTTC. Translation: CASSQGRGLDYGYTF. The chain couples TRBV4-2 to TRBJ1-2, with TRBD1 as a possible D gene (5 bases). In germline, CDR1 is LGHNA, CDR2 YNFKEQ. The CDR3 spans 15 residues. V was cut by 1 base and J by 3 bases, with 12 bases left in between.

At least ten counts were recorded for this clonotype. Sequence at one end of the junction differs from germline and may be a read error. V gene TRBV5-5 combines with J gene TRBJ1-1, with 8 bases fitting TRBD1. Per the germline V gene, CDR1 is SGHKS and CDR2 is YYEKEE (reference sequence). CDR3 length: 15 amino acids. The DNA of the CDR3 is TGTGCCAGCAGATTGGACAGGGCGGGAGGCACTGAAGCTTTCTTT. This codes for CASRLDRAGGTEAFF.

This clonotype was picked up many times. CDR3 amino acids: CASSQGAQGYEQYF. CDR3 in DNA: TGTGCCAGCAGCCAAGGGGCCCAGGGTTACGAGCAGTACTTC. The chain carries TRBV4-2 and TRBJ2-7, with D perhaps TRBD1 (5 bases). The CDR3 runs 14 residues. CDR1 and CDR2 from the germline V gene are LGHNA and YNFKEQ. Trimming shortened V by 1 base and J by 4 bases, and 11 bases separated the two germline ends.

This chain connects TRBV24-1 to TRBJ1-3; D might be TRBD1 (5 bases). Germline CDR1 reads KGHDR; CDR2 reads SFDVKD. CDR3 length: 13 amino acids. The V gene lost 0 bases and the J gene lost 8 bases, with 7 bases spanning the gap. The chain's CDR3 is CATSDLAGDTIYF. In nucleotides, the CDR3 is TGTGCCACCAGTGATTTGGCGGGGGACACCATATATTTT.

The rearrangement links TRBV12-3 or TRBV12-4 to TRBJ1-6, with 9 bases aligning to TRBD1. The V segment lost 11 bases and the J segment 7 bases; nucleotides outside the gene matches: 6. CDR3 length equals 13 residues. The CDR3 is CAVRGQGNSPLHF. The CDR3 DNA sequence: TGTGCCGTAAGAGGACAGGGGAATTCACCCCTCCACTTT.